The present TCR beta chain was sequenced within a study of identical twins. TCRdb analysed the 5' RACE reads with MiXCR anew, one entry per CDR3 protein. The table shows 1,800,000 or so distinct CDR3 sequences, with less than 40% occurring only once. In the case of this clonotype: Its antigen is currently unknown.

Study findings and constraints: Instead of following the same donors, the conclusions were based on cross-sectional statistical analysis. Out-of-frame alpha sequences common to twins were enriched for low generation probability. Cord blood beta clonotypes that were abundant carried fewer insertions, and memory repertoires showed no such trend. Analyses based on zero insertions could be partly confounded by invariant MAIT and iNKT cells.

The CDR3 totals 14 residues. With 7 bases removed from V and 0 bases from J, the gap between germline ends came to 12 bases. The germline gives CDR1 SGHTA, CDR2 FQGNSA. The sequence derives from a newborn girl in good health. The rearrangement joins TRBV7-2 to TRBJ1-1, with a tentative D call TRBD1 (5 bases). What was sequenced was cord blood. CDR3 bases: TGTGCCAGCATCCTGGACACCATGAACACTGAAGCTTTCTTT. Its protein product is CASILDTMNTEAFF.